This T cell receptor beta chain was identified during a study of T cell clusters in autoimmune cytopenias. About the research overall: The median distinct TRB clonotype count was roughly 2,400 per sample, from a median roughly 52,000 reads.

There are 14 residues in the CDR3. Germline V gene data show CDR1 as LNHDA and CDR2 as SQIVND (reference sequence). Study-wide results and limits: Compared with active autoimmune hepatitis patients, healthy donors showed 2.5 to 3-fold more exclusive TRB clusters. No experiment has yet validated the function of the T cell clusters defined in silico. TRB repertoire shifts in secondary cytopenia and chronic lymphocytic leukemia mostly reflected lymphoma, not autoimmunity.

Each sample's input was approximately 0.25 ug genomic DNA, 38,000 or so genome equivalents. In terms of frequency, this clonotype is medium-sized. As yet, its antigen is unknown. Multiplex touch-down PCR amplified TRB using TRB-A and TRB-B pools in one tube. TCRdb reworked the multiplex PCR reads into one entry per CDR3 protein, no DNA. The listing records about 4,800 distinct CDR3 sequences. This receptor was obtained from a human donor with an autoimmune cytopenia or autoimmune hepatitis (not recorded which). Sequenced: peripheral blood. The rearrangement links TRBV19 to TRBJ2-3. The CDR3 loop is CASSIGQNTDTQYF.